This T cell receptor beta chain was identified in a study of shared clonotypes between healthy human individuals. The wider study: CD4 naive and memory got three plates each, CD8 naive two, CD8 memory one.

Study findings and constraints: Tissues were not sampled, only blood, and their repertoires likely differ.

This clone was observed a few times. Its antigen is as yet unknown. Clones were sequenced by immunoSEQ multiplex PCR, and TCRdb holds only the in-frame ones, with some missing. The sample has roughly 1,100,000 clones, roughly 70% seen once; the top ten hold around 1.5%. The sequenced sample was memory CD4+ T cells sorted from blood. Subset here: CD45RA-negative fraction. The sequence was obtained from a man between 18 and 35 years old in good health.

The CDR3 coding sequence is TGTGCCAGCAGTGCCGGGACAGGGAATCAGCCCCAGCATTTT. This translates into CASSAGTGNQPQHF. The chain links TRBV28 to TRBJ1-5, with 9 bases aligning to TRBD1. The CDR3 is 14 amino acids. V lost 5 bases and J lost 4; bases outside the gene matches: 3. Germline values: CDR1 MDHEN, CDR2 SYDVKM.